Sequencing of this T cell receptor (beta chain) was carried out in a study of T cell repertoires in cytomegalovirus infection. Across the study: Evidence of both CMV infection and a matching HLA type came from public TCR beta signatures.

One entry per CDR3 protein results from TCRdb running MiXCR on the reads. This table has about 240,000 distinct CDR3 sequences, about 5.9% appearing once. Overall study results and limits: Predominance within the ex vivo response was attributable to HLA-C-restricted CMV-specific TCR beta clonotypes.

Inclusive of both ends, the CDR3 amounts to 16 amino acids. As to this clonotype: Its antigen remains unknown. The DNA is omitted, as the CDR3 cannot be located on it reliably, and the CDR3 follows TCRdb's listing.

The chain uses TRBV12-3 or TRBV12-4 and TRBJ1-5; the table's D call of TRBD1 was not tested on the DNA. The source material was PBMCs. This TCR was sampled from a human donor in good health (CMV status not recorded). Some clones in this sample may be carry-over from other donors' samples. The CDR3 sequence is CASSFLAGALNQPQHF.